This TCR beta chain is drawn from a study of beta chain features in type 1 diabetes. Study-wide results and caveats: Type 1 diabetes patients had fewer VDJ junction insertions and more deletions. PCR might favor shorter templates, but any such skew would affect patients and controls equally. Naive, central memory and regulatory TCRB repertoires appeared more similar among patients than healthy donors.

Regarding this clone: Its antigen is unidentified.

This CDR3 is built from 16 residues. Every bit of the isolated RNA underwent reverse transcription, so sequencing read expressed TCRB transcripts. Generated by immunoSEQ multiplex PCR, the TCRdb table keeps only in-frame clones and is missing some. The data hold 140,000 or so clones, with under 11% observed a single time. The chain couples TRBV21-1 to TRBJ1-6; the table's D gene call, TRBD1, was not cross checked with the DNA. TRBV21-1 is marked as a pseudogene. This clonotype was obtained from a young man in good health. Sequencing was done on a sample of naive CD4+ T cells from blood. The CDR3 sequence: CASSKEEGTGHSPLHF. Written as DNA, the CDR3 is TGTGCCAGCAGCAAAGAGGAGGGGACAGGTCATTCACCCCTCCACTTT.